This T cell receptor (beta chain) was recorded in a study of blood T cell repertoires in COVID-19. Methods used by the authors: The authors estimated nucleated cell counts from reference gene primer amplification. Using immunoSEQ multiplex PCR, the repertoire was profiled, and TCRdb retains in-frame clones only, with some absent. V, J and clone size derive from that table, while D and trimming were established from the DNA sequence. The data show roughly 430,000 clones, about 88% seen once. Enrollees, 18 to 89 years old, lived in 20 to 25 US areas. Cohort allocation depended upon clinical history that participants reported. Those designated as exposed participants met a COVID-19 case within 2 weeks before study entry. A remark on this clone: The same CDR3 is also encoded by other DNA sequences in this sample.

CDR1 and CDR2 from the germline V gene are MDHEN and SYDVKM. With 6 bases removed from V and 6 bases from J, the gap between germline ends came to 9 bases. There are 11 residues in the CDR3. The V gene is TRBV28, the J gene TRBJ2-7; no definite D call. This receptor was obtained from a woman aged 18-29 years who had been exposed to COVID-19. The sequenced sample consisted of PBMCs or T cells enriched from blood (not recorded which). The CDR3 protein is CASSLSGEQYF. CDR3 nucleotides: TGTGCCAGCAGCCTGTCGGGCGAGCAGTACTTC.